The sequence of this T cell receptor beta chain was determined in a study of blood T cell repertoires in COVID-19. About the study: Some COVID-19 samples were acute and others convalescent; all came from the United States, Italy and Spain. PBMCs, B-cell-depleted T cells, or T cells were the source of the cDNA or gDNA that made up the material.

CDR3 length equals 16 residues. CDR1 and CDR2 from the germline V gene are ENHRY and SYGVKD. J lost 1 base, V lost 3 bases, and 9 bases had no gene match. It was during active infection that Seattle patients were enrolled and then longitudinally followed. Authors' analysis steps: Reference gene primer amplification gave nucleated cell count estimates. Measured with immunoSEQ multiplex PCR; TCRdb has only the in-frame clones, and not every one. For V, J and clone size, that table is used; D and trimming come from the DNA. Of about 97,000 clones listed, roughly 90% are singletons. This sequence joins TRBV10-3 and TRBJ2-7; 7 bases fit TRBD1. Sequenced input: peripheral blood. The clonotype comes from a woman aged 45-65 years with COVID-19, enrolled during active disease. The DNA of the CDR3 is TGTGCCATCAGTGACACTGGACAGGCAGGGTCCTACGAGCAGTACTTC. Translating gives CAISDTGQAGSYEQYF.